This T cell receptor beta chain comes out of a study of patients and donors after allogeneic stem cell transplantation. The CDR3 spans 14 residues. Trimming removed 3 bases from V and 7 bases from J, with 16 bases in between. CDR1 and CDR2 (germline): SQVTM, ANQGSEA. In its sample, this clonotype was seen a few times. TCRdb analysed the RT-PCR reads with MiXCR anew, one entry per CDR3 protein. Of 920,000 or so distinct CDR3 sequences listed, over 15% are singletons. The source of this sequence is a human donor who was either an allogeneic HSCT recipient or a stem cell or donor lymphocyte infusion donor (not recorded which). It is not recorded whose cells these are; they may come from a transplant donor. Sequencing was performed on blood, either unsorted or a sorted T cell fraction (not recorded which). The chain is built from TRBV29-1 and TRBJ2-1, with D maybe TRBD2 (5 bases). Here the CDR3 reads CSVDRLAVLNEQFF. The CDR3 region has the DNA TGCAGCGTTGATAGGCTAGCCGTCCTGAATGAGCAGTTCTTC.